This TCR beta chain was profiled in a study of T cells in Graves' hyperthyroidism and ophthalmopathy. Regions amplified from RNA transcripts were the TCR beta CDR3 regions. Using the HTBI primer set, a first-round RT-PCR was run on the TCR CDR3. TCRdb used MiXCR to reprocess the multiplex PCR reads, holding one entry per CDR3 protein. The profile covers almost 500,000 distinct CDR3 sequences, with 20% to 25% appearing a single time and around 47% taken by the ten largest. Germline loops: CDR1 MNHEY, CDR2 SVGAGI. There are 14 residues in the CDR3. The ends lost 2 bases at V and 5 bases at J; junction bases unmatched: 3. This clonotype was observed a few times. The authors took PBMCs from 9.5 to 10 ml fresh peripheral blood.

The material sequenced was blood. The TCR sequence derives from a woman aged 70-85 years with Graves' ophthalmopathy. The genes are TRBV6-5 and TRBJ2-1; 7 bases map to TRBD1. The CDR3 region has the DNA TGTGCCAGCAGTTACGGGACAGCAAACAATGAGCAGTTCTTC. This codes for CASSYGTANNEQFF.